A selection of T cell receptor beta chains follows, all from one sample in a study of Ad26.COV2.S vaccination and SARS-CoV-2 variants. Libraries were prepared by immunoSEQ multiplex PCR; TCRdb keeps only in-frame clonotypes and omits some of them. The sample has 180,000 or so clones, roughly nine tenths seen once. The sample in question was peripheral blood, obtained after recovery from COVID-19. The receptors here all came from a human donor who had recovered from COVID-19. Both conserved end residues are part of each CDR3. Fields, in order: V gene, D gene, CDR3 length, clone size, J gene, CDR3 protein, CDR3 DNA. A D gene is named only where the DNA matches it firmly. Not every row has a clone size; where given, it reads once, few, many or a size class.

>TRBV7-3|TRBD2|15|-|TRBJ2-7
CASSKASGLESEQYF
TGTGCCAGCAGCAAGGCTAGCGGCCTTGAGAGCGAGCAGTACTTC
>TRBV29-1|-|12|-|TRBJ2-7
CSVADGTYEQYF
TGCAGCGTTGCCGACGGTACCTACGAGCAGTACTTC
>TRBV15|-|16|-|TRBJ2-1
CATSDRIAAANNEQFF
TGTGCCACCAGCGACCGGATAGCGGCCGCCAACAATGAGCAGTTCTTC
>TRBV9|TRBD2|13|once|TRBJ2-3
CASSLAVTDTQYF
TGTGCCAGCAGCCTAGCGGTTACTGATACGCAGTATTTT
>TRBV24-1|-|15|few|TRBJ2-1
CATSDRDGYNNEQFF
TGTGCCACCAGTGACAGGGATGGGTATAACAATGAGCAGTTCTTC
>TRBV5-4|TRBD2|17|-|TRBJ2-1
CASSYGLAGGLGNEQFF
TGTGCCAGCAGCTACGGACTAGCGGGGGGTCTAGGCAATGAGCAGTTCTTC
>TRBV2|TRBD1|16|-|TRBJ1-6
CASSAGTAYFASPLHF
TGTGCCAGCAGTGCTGGGACAGCTTATTTCGCCTCACCCCTCCACTTT
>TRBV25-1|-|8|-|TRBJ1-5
CASTFHGF
TGTGCCAGCACCTTCCACGGTTTT
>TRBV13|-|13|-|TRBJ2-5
CASVSSPSGTQYF
TGTGCCAGCGTATCGTCCCCTTCAGGGACCCAGTACTTC
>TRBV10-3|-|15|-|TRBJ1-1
CATAGAGRMNTEAFF
TGTGCCACCGCCGGGGCGGGGAGGATGAACACTGAAGCTTTCTTT
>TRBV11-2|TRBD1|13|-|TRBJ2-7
CASSSTFPGQGRF
TGTGCCAGCAGCTCCACTTTCCCGGGACAGGGACGCTTC
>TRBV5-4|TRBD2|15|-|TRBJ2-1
CASSLSSGGYNEQFF
TGTGCCAGCAGCTTATCTAGCGGGGGGTATAATGAGCAGTTCTTC
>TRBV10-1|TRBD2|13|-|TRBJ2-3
CASSWDYTDTQYF
TGCGCCAGCAGCTGGGACTACACAGATACGCAGTATTTT
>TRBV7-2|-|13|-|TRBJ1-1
CASSPRPDTEAFF
TGTGCCAGCAGCCCACGACCCGACACTGAAGCTTTCTTT
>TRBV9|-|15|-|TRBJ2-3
CASSPQRARGDTQYF
TGTGCCAGCAGCCCCCAGAGGGCTAGGGGGGATACGCAGTATTTT
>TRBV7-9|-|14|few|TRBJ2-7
CASSYAAGAGEQYF
TGTGCCAGCAGCTACGCGGCAGGGGCCGGCGAGCAGTACTTC
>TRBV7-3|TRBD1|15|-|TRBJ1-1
CASSSASAGGTEAFF
TGTGCCAGCAGCTCCGCTTCTGCAGGGGGCACTGAAGCTTTCTTT
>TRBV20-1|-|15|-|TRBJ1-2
CSASRGAVSNYGYTF
TGCAGTGCTAGTAGGGGGGCAGTTTCTAACTATGGCTACACCTTC
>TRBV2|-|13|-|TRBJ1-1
CASTWSENTEAFF
TGTGCCAGCACCTGGTCGGAGAACACTGAAGCTTTCTTT
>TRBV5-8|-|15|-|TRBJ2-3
CASSLYRGSTDTQYF
TGTGCCAGCAGCTTGTATAGGGGAAGCACAGATACGCAGTATTTT
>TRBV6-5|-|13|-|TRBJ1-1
CASTLEGNTEAFF
TGTGCCAGCACCCTAGAGGGGAACACTGAAGCTTTCTTT
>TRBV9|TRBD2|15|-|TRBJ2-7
CASSGGLAGSYEQYF
TGTGCCAGCAGCGGGGGACTAGCGGGATCCTACGAGCAGTACTTC
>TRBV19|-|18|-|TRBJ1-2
CASSIDATSTFGYGGYTF
TGTGCCAGTAGTATAGATGCCACTTCGACATTTGGGTATGGTGGCTACACCTTC
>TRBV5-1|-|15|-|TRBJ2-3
CASSYRDFSTDTQYF
TGCGCCAGCAGCTACCGGGACTTTAGCACAGATACGCAGTATTTT
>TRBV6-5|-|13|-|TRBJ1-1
CASRLGGNTEAFF
TGTGCCAGCAGGCTAGGGGGGAACACTGAAGCTTTCTTT
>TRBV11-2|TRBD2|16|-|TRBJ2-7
CASTPTSGGAGGEQYF
TGTGCCAGCACACCAACTAGCGGGGGGGCCGGGGGGGAGCAGTACTTC
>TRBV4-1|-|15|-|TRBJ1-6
CASSQMTPDNSPLHF
TGCGCCAGCAGCCAAATGACACCTGATAATTCACCCCTCCACTTT
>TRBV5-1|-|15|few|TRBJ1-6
CASSLDYQPNSPLHF
TGCGCCAGCAGCTTGGATTATCAGCCCAATTCACCCCTCCACTTT
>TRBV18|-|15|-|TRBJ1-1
CASSRGGHSNTEAFF
TGTGCCAGCTCACGAGGGGGACACTCGAACACTGAAGCTTTCTTT
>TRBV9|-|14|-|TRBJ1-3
CASSLQVSGNTIYF
TGTGCCAGCAGCCTACAGGTCTCTGGAAACACCATATATTTT
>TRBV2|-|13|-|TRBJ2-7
CASRGPSSYEQYF
TGTGCCAGCAGAGGACCCAGCTCCTACGAGCAGTACTTC
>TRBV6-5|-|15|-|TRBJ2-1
CASSRAGDPLNEQFF
TGTGCCAGCAGCCGAGCGGGCGACCCACTCAATGAGCAGTTCTTC
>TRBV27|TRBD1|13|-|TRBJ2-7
CASGGQGLYEQYF
TGTGCCAGCGGCGGACAGGGCCTCTACGAGCAGTACTTC
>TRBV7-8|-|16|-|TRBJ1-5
CASSSKSGGRNQPQHF
TGTGCCAGCAGCTCGAAGTCGGGTGGTCGCAATCAGCCCCAGCATTTT
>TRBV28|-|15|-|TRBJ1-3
CASSQGSVSGNTIYF
TGTGCCAGCAGTCAAGGGTCAGTCTCTGGAAACACCATATATTTT
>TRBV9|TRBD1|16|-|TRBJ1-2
CASSNDRDRAPYGYTF
TGTGCCAGCAGCAACGACCGGGACAGGGCCCCCTATGGCTACACCTTC
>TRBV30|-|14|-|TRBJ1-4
CAWTRGQGREKLFF
TGTGCCTGGACGAGAGGGCAGGGGAGGGAAAAACTGTTTTTT
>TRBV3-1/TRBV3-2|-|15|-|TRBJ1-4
CASSYRTTTNEKLFF
TGTGCCAGCAGCTATCGGACAACAACTAATGAAAAACTGTTTTTT
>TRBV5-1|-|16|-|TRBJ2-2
CASSLETTSNTGELFF
TGCGCCAGCAGCTTGGAAACTACCAGCAACACCGGGGAGCTGTTTTTT
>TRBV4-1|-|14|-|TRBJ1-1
CASSALDGPTEAFF
TGCGCCAGCAGCGCCCTGGACGGACCTACTGAAGCTTTCTTT
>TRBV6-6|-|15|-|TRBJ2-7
CASSYPYGGAYEQYF
TGTGCCAGCAGTTACCCCTACGGGGGAGCCTACGAGCAGTACTTC
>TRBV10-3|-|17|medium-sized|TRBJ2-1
CAISDLGHPSSYNEQFF
TGTGCCATCAGTGACCTCGGACACCCGAGCTCCTACAATGAGCAGTTCTTC
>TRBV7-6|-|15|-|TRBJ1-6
CASSPDGRFGSPLHF
TGTGCCAGCAGCCCGGACGGCAGGTTCGGTTCACCCCTCCACTTT
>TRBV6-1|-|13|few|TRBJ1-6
CASSEMVNSPLHF
TGTGCCAGCAGTGAAATGGTGAATTCACCCCTCCACTTT
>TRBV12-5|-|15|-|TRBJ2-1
CASGFGGSSYNEQFF
TGTGCTAGTGGTTTTGGTGGTAGCTCCTACAATGAGCAGTTCTTC
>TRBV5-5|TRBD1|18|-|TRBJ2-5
CASSPPGTGGVEQETQYF
TGTGCCAGCAGCCCACCCGGGACAGGGGGCGTGGAGCAAGAGACCCAGTACTTC
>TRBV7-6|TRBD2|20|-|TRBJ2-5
CASSLLGGTSGGSYQETQYF
TGTGCCAGCAGCTTACTTGGCGGGACTAGCGGGGGGTCATACCAAGAGACCCAGTACTTC
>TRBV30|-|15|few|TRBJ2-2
CAWSVPGANTGELFF
TGTGCCTGGAGTGTACCGGGAGCTAACACCGGGGAGCTGTTTTTT
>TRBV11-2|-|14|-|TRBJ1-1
CASSLGQLNTEAFF
TGTGCCAGCAGCTTAGGGCAGCTGAACACTGAAGCTTTCTTT
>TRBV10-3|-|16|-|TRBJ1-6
CAISLGSPGHNSPLHF
TGTGCCATCAGCTTAGGATCCCCTGGTCATAATTCACCCCTCCACTTT
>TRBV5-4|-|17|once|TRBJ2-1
CASSLLAGQGTYNEQFF
TGTGCCAGCAGCTTATTAGCGGGACAGGGAACCTACAATGAGCAGTTCTTC
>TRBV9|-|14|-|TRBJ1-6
CASGEEGRNSPLHF
TGTGCCAGCGGAGAGGAGGGACGAAATTCACCCCTCCACTTT
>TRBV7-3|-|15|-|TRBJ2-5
CASSLNQGRQETQYF
TGTGCCAGCAGCTTAAACCAGGGAAGGCAAGAGACCCAGTACTTC
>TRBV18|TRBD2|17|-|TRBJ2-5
CASSPGTSGRLGETQYF
TGTGCCAGCTCACCGGGGACTAGCGGTCGTCTGGGGGAGACCCAGTACTTC
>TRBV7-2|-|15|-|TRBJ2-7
CASSLFMRLAYEQYF
TGTGCCAGCAGCTTATTTATGAGGTTAGCCTACGAGCAGTACTTC